The 11 T cell receptor beta chains below all came from one sample that was sequenced in a study of beta chain features in type 1 diabetes. No antigen has been identified for these receptors. Every isolated RNA sample was fully reverse transcribed, so sequencing captured expressed TCRB transcripts. Only in-frame clones appear in the TCRdb table, and some are missing; sequencing was by immunoSEQ multiplex PCR. This sample carries 400,000 or so clones, about 12% of them seen once, and the ten largest clones take approximately 0.01%. Study outcomes and limitations: TCRB CDR3s were moderately but significantly shorter in Type 1 diabetes patients in all four CD4+ subsets.

Sample: naive CD4+ T cells from blood. These receptors originate from a woman aged 18-35 years with type 1 diabetes.

This clone was seen only a few times. The CDR3 region is CSVDNSSYEQYF. The CDR3 region has the DNA TGCAGCGTTGACAACAGCTCCTACGAGCAGTACTTC. The rearrangement uses TRBV29-1 and TRBJ2-7; D remains unclear. The CDR3 runs to 12 residues. The germline CDR1 and CDR2 sequences are SQVTM and ANQGSEA. V gave up 3 bases and J gave up 0 bases, with 6 bases separating them.

This clone occurred a few times. The rearrangement links TRBV18 to TRBJ2-3, with 7 bases fitting TRBD2. Germline CDR1 reads KGHSH; CDR2 reads LQKENI. The CDR3 is 15 residues long. The ends lost 3 bases at V and 2 bases at J; junction bases unmatched: 5. Written as DNA, the CDR3 is TGTGCCAGCTCACCCACGAGCGGGGACACAGATACGCAGTATTTT. It yields the protein CASSPTSGDTDTQYF.

This clone occurred a few times. The chain is built from TRBV5-6 and TRBJ1-2, with unresolved D. Germline V gives CDR1 SGHDT, CDR2 YYEEEE. This CDR3 contains 14 residues. The germline V and J ends were trimmed by 4 bases and 8 bases, with 18 bases remaining between them. In DNA form, the CDR3 reads TGTGCCAGCAGCAGAGGAGTAGCCTCCGGGGGCTACACCTTC. Protein: CASSRGVASGGYTF.

The genes are TRBV14 and TRBJ2-1, with unresolved D. V was pared by 4 bases and J by 8 bases, with 12 bases between. The CDR3 length is 13 residues. Germline V gives CDR1 SGHDN, CDR2 FVKESK. DNA for the CDR3: TGTGCCAGCAGCCCGCCGGCCGGAGATGAGCAGTTCTTC. Translated, it gives CASSPPAGDEQFF.

This clone showed up just a few times. V gene TRBV5-1 combines with J gene TRBJ1-4; D is uncertain. The CDR3 is 13 amino acids. The germline gives CDR1 SGHRS, CDR2 YFSETQ. V lost 2 bases and J 8 bases, leaving 10 bases between the germline ends. DNA of the CDR3: TGCGCCAGCAGCTTCGGGAGCAGCGAAAAACTGTTTTTT. This translates into CASSFGSSEKLFF. Together with reference TRBV5-1 and TRBJ1-4, the CDR3 gives the full variable domain: KAGVTQTPRYLIKTRGQQVTLSCSPISGHRSVSWYQQTPGQGLQFLFEYFSETQRNKGNFPGRFSGRQFSNSRSEMNVSTLELGDSALYLCASSFGSSEKLFFGSGTQLSVL.

The chain recombines TRBV4-3 with TRBJ2-3; D is uncertain. The CDR3 spans 13 residues. Germline loops: CDR1 LGHNA, CDR2 YSLEER. Trimming took 1 base from V and 4 from J, leaving 6 bases between them. The CDR3 protein is CASSQAAADTQYF. The DNA of the CDR3 is TGCGCCAGCAGCCAAGCGGCGGCAGATACGCAGTATTTT.

This clone was found a few times. The chain employs TRBV6-5 and TRBJ2-1, with 8 bases lining up with TRBD1. Trimming at V came to 5 bases and at J to 12 bases, leaving 9 bases not matched to a gene. The CDR3 loop spans 13 amino acids. Germline CDR1 MNHEY, CDR2 SVGAGI. DNA for the CDR3: TGTGCCAGCAGTGGACAGGGTGGGATCTCGCAGTTCTTC. This codes for CASSGQGGISQFF.

V and J are TRBV7-2 and TRBJ2-2, with TRBD1 as a possible D gene (6 bases). This CDR3 comprises 14 residues. Germline values: CDR1 SGHTA, CDR2 FQGNSA. Trimming removed 4 bases at V and 4 bases at J, with 10 bases between. This CDR3 reads CASSYRTVTGELFF. The CDR3 nucleotides are TGTGCCAGCAGCTATCGGACAGTCACCGGGGAGCTGTTTTTT.

This clone turned up a few times. CDR3 DNA sequence: TGCGCCAGCAGCGGAGCGACGGTATCTGAAGCTTTCTTT. It is translated as CASSGATVSEAFF. The chain links TRBV5-1 to TRBJ1-1; D remains ambiguous. The germline V gene has CDR1 SGHRS and CDR2 YFSETQ. Trimming removed 4 bases from V and 6 bases from J, with 13 bases in between. This CDR3 is built from 13 residues.

The gene calls are TRBV11-2 and TRBJ2-1; a possible D gene is TRBD2 (6 bases). The germline V gene has CDR1 SGHAT and CDR2 FQNNGV. The CDR3 is made up of 16 amino acids. The V end was cut by 5 bases, the J end by 10 bases, with 24 bases between. The CDR3 region is CASSPRSGTGLWEQFF. Here the CDR3 DNA reads TGTGCCAGCAGCCCCCGATCCGGGACTGGCCTTTGGGAGCAGTTCTTC.

This clone was counted between two and nine times. This chain uses TRBV5-6 with TRBJ2-2; possible D gene TRBD2, 6 bases. V was trimmed by 4 bases and J by 6 bases, leaving 10 bases between them. The CDR3 loop spans 13 amino acids. Germline V gene data show CDR1 as SGHDT and CDR2 as YYEEEE. The CDR3 region has the DNA TGTGCCAGCAGCCAAAGACTAGCCGGGGAGCTGTTTTTT. Translating gives CASSQRLAGELFF.